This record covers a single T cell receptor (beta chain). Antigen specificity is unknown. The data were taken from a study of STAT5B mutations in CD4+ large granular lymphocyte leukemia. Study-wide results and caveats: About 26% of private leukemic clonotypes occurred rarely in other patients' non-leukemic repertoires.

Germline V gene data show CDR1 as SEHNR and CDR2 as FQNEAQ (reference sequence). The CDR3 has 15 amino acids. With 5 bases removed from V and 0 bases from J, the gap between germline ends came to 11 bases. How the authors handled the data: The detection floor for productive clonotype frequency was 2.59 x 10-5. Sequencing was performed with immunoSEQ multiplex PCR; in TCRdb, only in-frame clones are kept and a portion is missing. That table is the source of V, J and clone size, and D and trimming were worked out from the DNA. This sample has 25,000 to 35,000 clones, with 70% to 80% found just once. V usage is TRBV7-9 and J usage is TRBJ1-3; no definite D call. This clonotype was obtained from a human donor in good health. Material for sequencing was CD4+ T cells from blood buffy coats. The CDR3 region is CASSEDGTSGNTIYF. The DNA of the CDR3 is TGTGCCAGCAGCGAGGACGGTACCTCTGGAAACACCATATATTTT.